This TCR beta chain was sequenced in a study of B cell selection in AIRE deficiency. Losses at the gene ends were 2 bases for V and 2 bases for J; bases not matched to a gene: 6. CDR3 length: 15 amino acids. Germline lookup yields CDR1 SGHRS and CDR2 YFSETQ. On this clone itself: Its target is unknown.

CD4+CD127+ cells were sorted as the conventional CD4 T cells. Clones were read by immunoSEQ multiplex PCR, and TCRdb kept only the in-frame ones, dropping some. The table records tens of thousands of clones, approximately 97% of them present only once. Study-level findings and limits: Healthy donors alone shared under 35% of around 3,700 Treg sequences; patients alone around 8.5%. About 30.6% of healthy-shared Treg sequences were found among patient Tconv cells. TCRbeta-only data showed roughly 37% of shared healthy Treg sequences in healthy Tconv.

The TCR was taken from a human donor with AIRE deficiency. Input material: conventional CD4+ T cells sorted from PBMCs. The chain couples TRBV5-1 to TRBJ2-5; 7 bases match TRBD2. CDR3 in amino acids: CASSFGGVQQETQYF. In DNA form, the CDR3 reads TGCGCCAGCAGCTTTGGGGGGGTTCAACAAGAGACCCAGTACTTC.